Listed below are T cell receptor beta chains from one sample, sequenced in a study of T cell changes during pregnancy in multiple sclerosis. Here immunoSEQ multiplex PCR was the method, and the copy in TCRdb shows in-frame clones only, minus some. This sample has tens of thousands of clones, with over 75% found just once. The material sequenced was peripheral blood, taken in the first trimester of pregnancy. The source is a female donor with multiple sclerosis, enrolled in a pregnancy study. The CDR3 runs from the conserved cysteine through the conserved F or W. Each record gives: V gene, clone size, J gene, D gene, CDR3 DNA, CDR3 protein. A D gene is named only where the DNA matches it firmly. Rows give clone size only sometimes, using once, few, many, or a class for an expanded clone.

V gene: TRBV4-1
clone size: NA
J gene: TRBJ2-5
D gene: TRBD2
CDR3 DNA: TGCGCCAGCAGCCAAGGGGTTTGGGCGAGCGGGATAGGCGAGACCCAGTACTTC
CDR3 protein: CASSQGVWASGIGETQYF

V gene: TRBV10-3
clone size: NA
J gene: TRBJ2-1
D gene: NA
CDR3 DNA: TGTGCCATCAGTGAGTCGTCCAGCGAGAATGAGCAGTTCTTC
CDR3 protein: CAISESSSENEQFF

V gene: TRBV7-2
clone size: NA
J gene: TRBJ2-7
D gene: TRBD1
CDR3 DNA: TGTGCCAGCAGCTTGGGGGACAGCGCTGTCTACGAGCAGTACTTC
CDR3 protein: CASSLGDSAVYEQYF

V gene: TRBV2
clone size: NA
J gene: TRBJ1-4
D gene: TRBD1
CDR3 DNA: TGTGCCAGCAGTGAAACAGGGGGGAATGAAAAACTGTTTTTT
CDR3 protein: CASSETGGNEKLFF

V gene: TRBV6-1
clone size: NA
J gene: TRBJ1-3
D gene: NA
CDR3 DNA: TGTGCCAGCAAAGTGTGGGAGGCGAGCAACACCATATATTTT
CDR3 protein: CASKVWEASNTIYF

V gene: TRBV11-1
clone size: NA
J gene: TRBJ2-2
D gene: TRBD1
CDR3 DNA: TGTGCCAGCAGCTTAGGTCGTCAGGGGGATGGCGGGGAGCTGTTTTTT
CDR3 protein: CASSLGRQGDGGELFF

V gene: TRBV5-1
clone size: NA
J gene: TRBJ2-5
D gene: TRBD1
CDR3 DNA: TGCGCCAGCAGCTTCGGGACAGCCCAAGAGACCCAGTACTTC
CDR3 protein: CASSFGTAQETQYF

V gene: TRBV14
clone size: NA
J gene: TRBJ2-1
D gene: TRBD2
CDR3 DNA: TGTGCCAGCAGTCGTCAACTAGCGGGTCAGGAGCAGTTCTTC
CDR3 protein: CASSRQLAGQEQFF

V gene: TRBV19
clone size: NA
J gene: TRBJ2-1
D gene: TRBD2
CDR3 DNA: TGTGCCAGTAGTCCGATACTAGCGTCCTACAATGAGCAGTTCTTC
CDR3 protein: CASSPILASYNEQFF

V gene: TRBV10-3
clone size: NA
J gene: TRBJ1-4
D gene: NA
CDR3 DNA: TGTGCCATCAGTGAGTCAGGGGGTTCGGCAACTAATGAAAAACTGTTTTTT
CDR3 protein: CAISESGGSATNEKLFF

V gene: TRBV27
clone size: NA
J gene: TRBJ1-2
D gene: TRBD1
CDR3 DNA: TGTGCCAGCAGTTCCTGGGACAGGGGGCGGGGTGGCTACACCTTC
CDR3 protein: CASSSWDRGRGGYTF

V gene: TRBV6-5
clone size: NA
J gene: TRBJ2-1
D gene: NA
CDR3 DNA: TGTGCCAGCAGTTACTCGAGAGTCCGCCATGAGCAGTTCTTC
CDR3 protein: CASSYSRVRHEQFF

V gene: TRBV5-1
clone size: NA
J gene: TRBJ2-3
D gene: TRBD2
CDR3 DNA: TGCGCCAGCAGCTCCCAGGGGCTAGCGGGAGTATCAGATACGCAGTATTTT
CDR3 protein: CASSSQGLAGVSDTQYF

V gene: TRBV5-1
clone size: NA
J gene: TRBJ2-7
D gene: NA
CDR3 DNA: TGCGCCAGCAGCTTGTCACTGGAGGGATCCGAGCAGTACTTC
CDR3 protein: CASSLSLEGSEQYF

V gene: TRBV5-5
clone size: NA
J gene: TRBJ2-2
D gene: TRBD2
CDR3 DNA: TGTGCCAGCAGCTTGAGACTAGCGGGAGGTTCCGGGGAGCTGTTTTTT
CDR3 protein: CASSLRLAGGSGELFF

V gene: TRBV6-1
clone size: NA
J gene: TRBJ2-1
D gene: TRBD2
CDR3 DNA: TGTGCCAGCAGCAAGCGGGGGCCAGACTACAATGAGCAGTTCTTC
CDR3 protein: CASSKRGPDYNEQFF

V gene: TRBV28
clone size: once
J gene: TRBJ2-1
D gene: NA
CDR3 DNA: TGTGCCAGCTCAACGGGGACCTACAATGAGCAGTTCTTC
CDR3 protein: CASSTGTYNEQFF

V gene: TRBV4-3
clone size: NA
J gene: TRBJ1-2
D gene: TRBD1
CDR3 DNA: TGCGCCAGCAGCCAAGAAGGAGAAGTCGAGGGGGCAGGGGGCTACACCTTC
CDR3 protein: CASSQEGEVEGAGGYTF

V gene: TRBV11-2
clone size: NA
J gene: TRBJ2-7
D gene: TRBD1
CDR3 DNA: TGTGCCAGCAGCCCCCGGACAGGGCCGACGTACGAGCAGTACTTC
CDR3 protein: CASSPRTGPTYEQYF

V gene: TRBV18
clone size: NA
J gene: TRBJ2-7
D gene: TRBD2
CDR3 DNA: TGTGCCAGCTCACCACCGCAACTAGCGGGTATCTACGAGCAGTACTTC
CDR3 protein: CASSPPQLAGIYEQYF

V gene: TRBV5-4
clone size: NA
J gene: TRBJ2-5
D gene: TRBD1
CDR3 DNA: TGTGCCAGCAGATCACGGACAGGGGAGGAGACCCAGTACTTC
CDR3 protein: CASRSRTGEETQYF

V gene: TRBV6-5
clone size: NA
J gene: TRBJ2-2
D gene: NA
CDR3 DNA: TGTGCCAGCAGTTACTCGGCTAGTTTGGGCACCGGGGAGCTGTTTTTT
CDR3 protein: CASSYSASLGTGELFF

V gene: TRBV19
clone size: NA
J gene: TRBJ1-1
D gene: NA
CDR3 DNA: TGTGCCAGTAGTACTGGACAGCGGAACACTGAAGCTTTCTTT
CDR3 protein: CASSTGQRNTEAFF

V gene: TRBV18
clone size: few
J gene: TRBJ2-2
D gene: NA
CDR3 DNA: TGTGCCAGCTCACCGGCCGGGAGCGCCGGGGAGCTGTTTTTT
CDR3 protein: CASSPAGSAGELFF

V gene: TRBV5-4
clone size: NA
J gene: TRBJ2-7
D gene: NA
CDR3 DNA: TGTGCCACCACGGGACACGAATACGAGCAGTACTTC
CDR3 protein: CATTGHEYEQYF

V gene: TRBV28
clone size: NA
J gene: TRBJ1-2
D gene: NA
CDR3 DNA: TGTGCCAGCAGTTTATTCGCAGGGGTCGATGGCTACACCTTC
CDR3 protein: CASSLFAGVDGYTF

V gene: TRBV11-2
clone size: NA
J gene: TRBJ1-3
D gene: NA
CDR3 DNA: TGTGCCAGCAGCGAACACTCTGGAAACACCATATATTTT
CDR3 protein: CASSEHSGNTIYF

V gene: TRBV2
clone size: NA
J gene: TRBJ1-1
D gene: TRBD1
CDR3 DNA: TGTGCCAGCAGAGGGGGCGGCGAAGCTTTCTTT
CDR3 protein: CASRGGGEAFF

V gene: TRBV5-4
clone size: NA
J gene: TRBJ1-2
D gene: TRBD1
CDR3 DNA: TGTGCCAGCAGCCGTGGACAGGGATTGAACTATGGCTACACCTTC
CDR3 protein: CASSRGQGLNYGYTF

V gene: TRBV28
clone size: NA
J gene: TRBJ2-7
D gene: TRBD2
CDR3 DNA: TGTGCCAGCAGTTCTCCAGCTAGCGGGAGGTTCCACGAGCAGTACTTC
CDR3 protein: CASSSPASGRFHEQYF

V gene: TRBV4-3
clone size: NA
J gene: TRBJ2-7
D gene: NA
CDR3 DNA: TGCGCCAGCAGCCTACGACTACCCACCTACGAGCAGTACTTC
CDR3 protein: CASSLRLPTYEQYF

V gene: TRBV5-1
clone size: NA
J gene: TRBJ2-2
D gene: TRBD2
CDR3 DNA: TGCGCCAGCAGCTTCCCGACTAGCGGGAGGATGAACACCGGGGAGCTGTTTTTT
CDR3 protein: CASSFPTSGRMNTGELFF

V gene: TRBV28
clone size: NA
J gene: TRBJ1-1
D gene: NA
CDR3 DNA: TGTGCCAGCACCCTCTCGACAGGAATTAACACTGAAGCTTTCTTT
CDR3 protein: CASTLSTGINTEAFF

V gene: TRBV14
clone size: NA
J gene: TRBJ2-7
D gene: NA
CDR3 DNA: TGTGCCAGCAGCGGTGGTATAGGGGGATACGAGCAGTACTTC
CDR3 protein: CASSGGIGGYEQYF

V gene: TRBV6-4
clone size: NA
J gene: TRBJ1-2
D gene: NA
CDR3 DNA: TGTGCCAGCAAGCCCGACGGCCTGAATAACTATGGTTACACCTTC
CDR3 protein: CASKPDGLNNYGYTF

V gene: TRBV7-9
clone size: NA
J gene: TRBJ2-4
D gene: NA
CDR3 DNA: TGTGCCAGCAGCTTAGGCGGGGCCGGGGGACACATTCAGTACTTC
CDR3 protein: CASSLGGAGGHIQYF

V gene: TRBV5-1
clone size: once
J gene: TRBJ2-7
D gene: NA
CDR3 DNA: TGCGCCAGCAGCTTGGGTACAGGGCCCTACGAGCAGTACTTC
CDR3 protein: CASSLGTGPYEQYF

V gene: TRBV4-2
clone size: NA
J gene: TRBJ2-1
D gene: TRBD2
CDR3 DNA: TGTGCCAGCAGCCAGGGACTAGCGGGAGTTGGTGAGCAGTTCTTC
CDR3 protein: CASSQGLAGVGEQFF

V gene: TRBV7-2
clone size: NA
J gene: TRBJ1-1
D gene: NA
CDR3 DNA: TGTGCCAGCAGCATAACAGGGATTAAGCCTGAAGCTTTCTTT
CDR3 protein: CASSITGIKPEAFF

V gene: TRBV6-5
clone size: NA
J gene: TRBJ2-7
D gene: NA
CDR3 DNA: TGTGCCAGCAGTTACGGGGGGTTGACAACCTACGAGCAGTACTTC
CDR3 protein: CASSYGGLTTYEQYF

V gene: TRBV5-1
clone size: NA
J gene: TRBJ2-7
D gene: TRBD1
CDR3 DNA: TGCGCCAGCAGCAACCGGGACAGCAGGAACTACGAGCAGTACTTC
CDR3 protein: CASSNRDSRNYEQYF

V gene: TRBV4-1
clone size: NA
J gene: TRBJ2-1
D gene: NA
CDR3 DNA: TGCGCCAGCAGCCAAGGAGGGGGGGAAGGCTACAATGAGCAGTTCTTC
CDR3 protein: CASSQGGGEGYNEQFF

V gene: TRBV2
clone size: NA
J gene: TRBJ2-7
D gene: TRBD2
CDR3 DNA: TGTGCCAGCAGTGAAGGCCCGCCGGGGGGAAACTACGAGCAGTACTTC
CDR3 protein: CASSEGPPGGNYEQYF

V gene: TRBV6-4
clone size: NA
J gene: TRBJ2-3
D gene: TRBD2
CDR3 DNA: TGTGCCAGCAGTTCGACTAGCGGGAGCACAGATACGCAGTATTTT
CDR3 protein: CASSSTSGSTDTQYF

V gene: TRBV5-6
clone size: once
J gene: TRBJ2-3
D gene: NA
CDR3 DNA: TGTGCCACCATGACTCTTGTTTCTAGCACAGATACGCAGTATTTT
CDR3 protein: CATMTLVSSTDTQYF

V gene: TRBV6-5
clone size: NA
J gene: TRBJ2-7
D gene: TRBD1
CDR3 DNA: TGTGCCAGCAGTTTACAGGGGGTCGAGCAGTACTTC
CDR3 protein: CASSLQGVEQYF

V gene: TRBV5-1
clone size: NA
J gene: TRBJ2-7
D gene: TRBD2
CDR3 DNA: TGCGCCAGCAGCGCCGGGACTAGCATCTCCTACGAGCAGTACTTC
CDR3 protein: CASSAGTSISYEQYF

V gene: TRBV28
clone size: NA
J gene: TRBJ1-3
D gene: NA
CDR3 DNA: TGTGCCAGCAGCAAGGTGGCGGGGGCTGACAAGGGAAACACCATATATTTT
CDR3 protein: CASSKVAGADKGNTIYF

V gene: TRBV6-5
clone size: NA
J gene: TRBJ2-7
D gene: TRBD1
CDR3 DNA: TGTGCCAGCAGTCTAGGGGGCTTTTCCTACGAGCAGTACTTC
CDR3 protein: CASSLGGFSYEQYF

V gene: TRBV30
clone size: NA
J gene: TRBJ1-3
D gene: NA
CDR3 DNA: TGTGCCTGGCCAAACTCTGGAAACACCATATATTTT
CDR3 protein: CAWPNSGNTIYF